These 14 T cell receptor beta chains were sequenced from one sample in a study of blood T cells in healthy people across ages. It was with a sample-barcoded 5' primer and a J-beta primer mix that a second PCR of roughly 7 to 12 cycles was run. TCRdb recomputed calls from the 5' RACE reads with MiXCR, one row per CDR3 protein. The profile shows roughly 800,000 distinct CDR3 sequences, 55% to 70% of them singletons. The sequencing input was blood. The receptors stem from a man aged 25 to 40 in good health.

The chain recombines TRBV9 with TRBJ1-2; 9 nucleotides match TRBD1. The V segment lost 4 bases and the J segment 8 bases; nucleotides outside the gene matches: 12. This CDR3 has 15 amino acids. Germline V gene sequence: CDR1 SGDLS, CDR2 YYNGEE. The CDR3 loop is CASSRLQQGASGYTF. Written as DNA, the CDR3 is TGTGCCAGCAGCCGACTTCAACAGGGGGCGTCCGGCTACACCTTC. Supplemented by reference TRBV9 and TRBJ1-2, the full variable domain reads DSGVTQTPKHLITATGQRVTLRCSPRSGDLSVYWYQQSLDQGLQFLIQYYNGEERAKGNILERFSAQQFPDLHSELNLSSLELGDSALYFCASSRLQQGASGYTFGSGTRLTVV.

This clonotype was observed a handful of times. The chain employs TRBV6-2 or TRBV6-3 and TRBJ2-4; the match to TRBD2 covers 10 bases. With V trimmed by 6 bases and J by 8 bases, 7 bases remained unmatched. This CDR3 comprises 14 residues. Germline values: CDR1 MNHEY, CDR2 SVGEGT. CDR3 amino acids: CASSPSGSSDIQYF. The CDR3 coding sequence is TGTGCCAGCAGCCCTAGCGGGAGTTCTGACATTCAGTACTTC.

The chain is built from TRBV6-1 and TRBJ2-3; no definite D call. The V gene's germline CDR1 is MNHNS and CDR2 SASEGT. CDR3 length: 14 residues. V was cut by 2 bases and J by 3 bases, with 9 bases left in between. CDR3 amino acids: CASSEQTATDTQYF. The CDR3 coding sequence is TGTGCCAGCAGTGAACAGACTGCGACAGATACGCAGTATTTT.

The gene calls are TRBV7-2 and TRBJ2-1, with 9 bases fitting TRBD2. The CDR3 extends over 16 amino acids. The trim removed 5 bases at V and 8 bases at J, leaving 13 bases unmatched. The germline V gene encodes CDR1 SGHTA and CDR2 FQGNSA. The CDR3 loop reads CASSPGVSGRTYEQFF. The CDR3 coding sequence is TGTGCCAGCAGCCCAGGGGTAAGCGGGAGGACGTATGAGCAGTTCTTC.

V gene TRBV7-9 combines with J gene TRBJ1-2, with D possibly TRBD1 on 5 matching bases. The CDR3 extends over 15 amino acids. V was clipped by 1 base and J by 5 bases, with 14 bases between them. Germline V lookup: CDR1 SEHNR, CDR2 FQNEAQ (reference sequence). The CDR3 loop reads CASSLGVTRGYGYTF. The CDR3 region has the DNA TGTGCCAGCAGCTTAGGAGTCACTCGGGGGTATGGCTACACCTTC.

The chain has TRBV11-1 and TRBJ2-7; 7 bases line up with TRBD2. The CDR3 length is 14 residues. The germline V gene encodes CDR1 SGHAT and CDR2 FQDESV (reference sequence). J gave up 2 bases and V 3 bases, and 4 bases lay outside the gene matches. This CDR3 reads CASSLRAGAYEQYF. The CDR3 DNA reads as TGTGCCAGCAGCTTGAGGGCGGGGGCCTACGAGCAGTACTTC. The full variable domain, rest sourced from reference TRBV11-1 and TRBJ2-7, is EAEVAQSPRYKITEKSQAVAFWCDPISGHATLYWYRQILGQGPELLVQFQDESVVDDSQLPKDRFSAERLKGVDSTLKIQPAELGDSAMYLCASSLRAGAYEQYFGPGTRLTVT.

This sequence joins TRBV28 and TRBJ1-1; D is ambiguous. The germline V gene has CDR1 MDHEN and CDR2 SYDVKM. The CDR3 is made up of 15 amino acids. The germline V and J ends were trimmed by 4 bases and 5 bases, with 17 bases remaining between them. The CDR3 loop reads CASSSGSVGETEAFF. Here the CDR3 DNA reads TGTGCCAGCAGTTCGGGTTCAGTTGGGGAGACTGAAGCTTTCTTT.

V and J are TRBV29-1 and TRBJ1-1; D gene unclear. The germline CDR1 and CDR2 sequences are SQVTM and ANQGSEA. This CDR3 spans 11 amino acids. V shed 7 bases and J shed 3 bases, with 9 bases lying between them. The CDR3 DNA reads as TGCAGCGGGGTCGGGGACACTGAAGCTTTCTTT. This sequence encodes CSGVGDTEAFF.

The gene calls are TRBV5-1 and TRBJ2-7, with TRBD1 matching 7 bases. V shed 2 bases and J 8 bases; nucleotides not matched to a gene: 25. In germline, CDR1 is SGHRS, CDR2 YFSETQ. The CDR3 spans 19 residues. The CDR3 DNA reads as TGCGCCAGCAGCTTCCCCGGACAGGAGGTCAGCATTAACCCTGCCAAGCAGTACTTC. It is translated as CASSFPGQEVSINPAKQYF.

This clonotype was observed a few times. V is TRBV7-2 and J is TRBJ1-6; D gene ambiguous. There are 14 residues in the CDR3. V lost 2 bases and J 10 bases, leaving 12 bases between the germline ends. Germline CDR1 and CDR2: SGHTA and FQGNSA. The DNA of the CDR3 is TGTGCCAGCAGCTTATGGTCGGTCGGGTCACCCCTCCACTTT. Translation: CASSLWSVGSPLHF.

This chain uses TRBV20-1 with TRBJ2-2, with a possible D match to TRBD2 (5 bases). Trimming cost V 6 bases and J 1 base, with 9 bases left between them. Germline loops: CDR1 DFQATT, CDR2 SNEGSKA (reference sequence). The CDR3 is 13 amino acids. The CDR3 DNA reads TGCAGTGCCGACCGGGGGAACACCGGGGAGCTGTTTTTT. This codes for CSADRGNTGELFF.

This clonotype appeared a single time. CDR3 nucleotide sequence: TGTGCTAGTGGGCGGACAGGGGGTTATGGCTACACCTTC. This codes for CASGRTGGYGYTF. The chain is built from TRBV12-5 and TRBJ1-2, with TRBD1 identical over 10 bases. The germline V gene encodes CDR1 LGHNT and CDR2 FRNRAP. Unmatched junction bases numbered 3, after V lost 6 bases and J lost 5 bases. This CDR3 has 13 amino acids.

The V call is TRBV27, the J call TRBJ2-5, with a tentative D call TRBD1 (5 bases). Germline CDR1 reads MNHEY; CDR2 reads SMNVEV (reference sequence). V shed 3 bases and J shed 2 bases, with 13 bases lying between them. The CDR3 runs 15 residues. The CDR3 sequence is CASSFLAGPQETQYF. DNA for the CDR3: TGTGCCAGCAGTTTTCTGGCAGGGCCGCAAGAGACCCAGTACTTC.

A single count supports this clonotype. The chain uses TRBV27 and TRBJ2-2; unclear D gene. Trimming took off 5 bases at V and 8 bases at J, with 12 bases between the two ends. The CDR3 runs to 13 residues. Germline V gene lookup returns CDR1 MNHEY and CDR2 SMNVEV (reference sequence). In DNA form, the CDR3 reads TGTGCCAGCAGTGTATTTGGGCAAGGGGAGCTGTTTTTT. Its protein product is CASSVFGQGELFF.